This T cell receptor (beta chain) stems from a study of lymphopenia after photon versus proton radiotherapy. V was cut by 5 bases and J by 5 bases, with 12 bases left in between. The CDR3 length is 13 residues. The germline V gene encodes CDR1 SGHAT and CDR2 FQNNGV. Generated by immunoSEQ multiplex PCR, the TCRdb table keeps only in-frame clones and is missing some. The sample has around 16,000 clones, approximately 86% seen once. Regarding this clone: The antigen is not known.

Study-level results: Proton therapy kept repertoires fairly stable, unlike photons, which gained effector/memory cells. Larger post-nadir TCR diversity loss correlated inversely with survival in deceased patients.

The material was peripheral blood, obtained from a patient treated with proton-based radiotherapy. The origin of this receptor is a woman between 55 and 75 years old with cholangiocarcinoma. Some clones in this sample may be carry-over from other donors' samples. V usage is TRBV11-2 and J usage is TRBJ1-1; D gene uncertain. The CDR3, as DNA: TGTGCCAGCAGCCCGTGGGCCCGAACTGAAGCTTTCTTT. Amino acid sequence: CASSPWARTEAFF.